The 6 T cell receptor beta chains presented below share a single source sample, sequenced in a study of cytotoxic CD8 clonotypes in ibrutinib-treated CLL. The table came from immunoSEQ multiplex PCR; TCRdb's copy has only in-frame clones and leaves some out. The table includes about 200,000 clones, around 70% detected once. The sequences come from PBMCs, collected after 24 months of ibrutinib treatment. These receptors were collected from a human donor with chronic lymphocytic leukemia.

This clone was detected a few times. The V and J genes are TRBV19 and TRBJ2-1; D call uncertain. Germline CDR1 reads LNHDA; CDR2 reads SQIVND (reference sequence). Trimming took off 6 bases at V and 2 bases at J, with 14 bases between the two ends. The CDR3 sequence is 15 residues long. DNA of the CDR3: TGTGCCAGTAGCCTAAAGTCGGAACCCTACAATGAGCAGTTCTTC. As protein: CASSLKSEPYNEQFF.

The CDR3 region has the DNA TGTGCCAGTAGTGCCCGTTTAGCGGGAGTCCCCGATGAGCAGTTCTTC. Translated: CASSARLAGVPDEQFF. The rearrangement joins TRBV19 to TRBJ2-1; 9 nucleotides agree with TRBD2. Germline V gives CDR1 LNHDA, CDR2 SQIVND (reference sequence). J gave up 8 bases and V 5 bases, and 13 bases lay outside the gene matches. This CDR3 is built from 16 residues.

The chain joins TRBV4-2 to TRBJ1-2, with D unclear. V was trimmed by 0 bases and J by 2 bases, leaving 7 bases between them. CDR1 is LGHNA, CDR2 YNFKEQ, per germline. This CDR3 comprises 14 residues. CDR3: CASSQESRNYGYTF. Here the CDR3 DNA reads TGTGCCAGCAGCCAAGAATCGCGAAACTATGGCTACACCTTC.

V is TRBV5-1 and J is TRBJ2-5; D not certain. This CDR3 has 15 residues. V lost 5 bases and J 5 bases, leaving 19 bases between the germline ends. Germline CDR1 and CDR2: SGHRS and YFSETQ. CDR3 region: CASSRFDRSGETQYF. DNA of the CDR3: TGCGCCAGCAGTAGATTTGACCGATCTGGCGAGACCCAGTACTTC.

V is TRBV2 and J is TRBJ1-5; D unresolved. Looked up from germline, CDR1 is SNHLY and CDR2 is FYNNEI. The CDR3 length is 13 residues. V was clipped by 3 bases and J by 4 bases, with 7 bases between them. CDR3 protein: CASSEIRNQPQHF. The CDR3 DNA reads TGTGCCAGCAGTGAGATCCGGAATCAGCCCCAGCATTTT.

The V call is TRBV4-3, the J call TRBJ2-4; TRBD2 is a possible D gene (6 bases). V shed 2 bases and J shed 8 bases, with 13 bases lying between them. Germline V gene lookup returns CDR1 LGHNA and CDR2 YSLEER. CDR3 length equals 14 residues. CDR3 in DNA: TGCGCCAGCAGCCAATCGACTAGAAGGGACATTCAGTACTTC. Protein product: CASSQSTRRDIQYF.